Following are 27 T cell receptor beta chains from one sample sequenced in a study of shared clonotypes between healthy human individuals. Clones were sequenced by immunoSEQ multiplex PCR, and TCRdb holds only the in-frame ones, with some missing. The sample holds around 2.5 million clones; 80% to 95% are singletons and the top ten take 0.36%. What was sequenced was naive CD4+ T cells from PBMCs. Subset noted: CD45RA+ positively selected. The source is a man younger than 35 in good health. Some clones in this sample may be carry-over from other donors' samples.

This chain connects TRBV6-5 to TRBJ2-6; D is unresolved. Trimming stripped 2 bases from V and 2 bases from J, with 10 bases between. From germline, CDR1 is MNHEY and CDR2 SVGAGI. The CDR3 has 16 residues. CDR3 in amino acids: CASSYGLGTGANVLTF. DNA for the CDR3: TGTGCCAGCAGTTACGGTCTAGGGACTGGGGCCAACGTCCTGACTTTC.

This clone was seen once. This chain connects TRBV7-8 to TRBJ2-5, with 8 bases identical to TRBD1. The DNA matches TRBJ2-7 better at its end, which makes the J call doubtful. CDR3 length: 15 amino acids. CDR1 and CDR2 (germline): SGHVS, FQNEAQ. CDR3 region: CASSRGQGVTYEQYF. The CDR3 nucleotides are TGTGCCAGCAGCCGCGGACAGGGTGTCACCTACGAGCAGTACTTC.

Regarding this clone: Distinct nucleotide sequences in the sample also encode this CDR3. The V gene is TRBV5-1, the J gene TRBJ2-2; D is ambiguous. Germline CDR1 reads SGHRS; CDR2 reads YFSETQ. This CDR3 contains 14 residues. Deletions cut 3 bases from V and 2 bases from J, with 8 bases between. The CDR3 loop reads CASSSETNTGELFF. The CDR3 bases are TGCGCCAGCAGCTCCGAAACCAACACCGGGGAGCTGTTTTTT.

The CDR3 loop reads CASGQNYGYTF. In DNA, the CDR3 is TGTGCCAGCGGACAGAACTATGGCTACACCTTC. The chain joins TRBV28 to TRBJ1-2; D might be TRBD1 (6 bases). The ends were cut back, 8 bases at V and 2 bases at J, with 6 bases in the middle. Germline V gene lookup returns CDR1 MDHEN and CDR2 SYDVKM. The CDR3 totals 11 residues.

Written as DNA, the CDR3 is TGTGCCAGCAGCGTAGCTACTGCAGGGAGTCTCAGTGAAGCTTTCTTT. Its protein is CASSVATAGSLSEAFF. This chain connects TRBV9 to TRBJ1-1; possible D gene TRBD1, 5 bases. Per the germline V gene, CDR1 is SGDLS and CDR2 is YYNGEE. Trimming cost V 0 bases and J 7 bases, with 19 bases left between them. This CDR3 spans 16 amino acids. Drawing the rest from reference TRBV9 and TRBJ1-1, the complete variable domain is DSGVTQTPKHLITATGQRVTLRCSPRSGDLSVYWYQQSLDQGLQFLIQYYNGEERAKGNILERFSAQQFPDLHSELNLSSLELGDSALYFCASSVATAGSLSEAFFGQGTRLTVV.

The chain uses TRBV6-5 and TRBJ2-1; unclear D gene. This CDR3 has 13 residues. Trimming removed 5 bases from V and 9 bases from J, with 14 bases in between. Germline CDR1 MNHEY, CDR2 SVGAGI. CDR3: CASSNPIPGEQFF. The CDR3 DNA follows: TGTGCCAGCAGTAACCCAATTCCGGGTGAGCAGTTCTTC.

V is TRBV4-1 and J is TRBJ1-5; no definite D call. Trimming removed 4 bases at V and 2 bases at J, with 12 bases between. The CDR3 contains 15 residues. Germline loops: CDR1 MGHRA, CDR2 YSYEKL. In DNA form, the CDR3 reads TGCGCCAGCAGCCCATCTTGGGTTGGCAATCAGCCCCAGCATTTT. Translated, it gives CASSPSWVGNQPQHF.

V gene TRBV30 combines with J gene TRBJ2-1; D may be TRBD2 (6 bases). The CDR3 spans 14 residues. V was pared by 7 bases and J by 0 bases, with 13 bases between. The germline V gene has CDR1 GTSNPN and CDR2 SVGIG (reference sequence). The CDR3 sequence: CALKRVFSYNEQFF. CDR3 DNA sequence: TGTGCCTTGAAGCGGGTGTTCTCCTACAATGAGCAGTTCTTC.

J is TRBJ1-1 and V is TRBV7-9, with 8 bases fitting TRBD1. Looked up from germline, CDR1 is SEHNR and CDR2 is FQNEAQ (reference sequence). J gave up 1 base and V 0 bases, and 7 bases lay outside the gene matches. The CDR3 has 17 residues. In nucleotides, the CDR3 is TGTGCCAGCAGCTTAGCTTGGGGGGACAGGAAGAACACTGAAGCTTTCTTT. Translated, it gives CASSLAWGDRKNTEAFF.

The rearrangement uses TRBV15 and TRBJ2-6, with D possibly being TRBD1 (6 bases). Trimming took 6 bases from V and 2 from J, leaving 11 bases between them. The CDR3 is 15 residues long. Germline loops: CDR1 LNHNV, CDR2 YYDKDF (reference sequence). CDR3 loop: CATRQEGAGANVLTF. CDR3 in DNA: TGTGCCACCAGGCAAGAGGGGGCTGGGGCCAACGTCCTGACTTTC.

The genes are TRBV18 and TRBJ1-3; 7 nucleotides line up with TRBD1. CDR3 length: 20 residues. CDR1 and CDR2 from the germline V gene are KGHSH and LQKENI. Trimming cost V 6 bases and J 0 bases; bases outside gene matches: 20. The CDR3 DNA reads as TGTGCCAGCTCCCGTACACCGGGACAGAGGGACCCGAGCTCTGGAAACACCATATATTTT. This gives the protein CASSRTPGQRDPSSGNTIYF.

Regarding this clone: The identical CDR3 is also encoded by other nucleotide sequences in the sample. This chain links TRBV20-1 with TRBJ2-3; no clear D gene. The length of the CDR3 is 10 residues. CDR1 is DFQATT and CDR2 is SNEGSKA in the germline V gene (reference sequence). The germline V and J ends were trimmed by 2 bases and 5 bases, with 2 bases remaining between them. The CDR3 protein is CSARLDTQYF. CDR3 bases: TGCAGTGCTAGACTAGATACGCAGTATTTT.

The chain recombines TRBV30 with TRBJ1-1, with D maybe TRBD1 (5 bases). Germline CDR1 GTSNPN, CDR2 SVGIG (reference sequence). The CDR3 length is 13 residues. V was cut by 6 bases and J by 5 bases, with 16 bases left in between. This CDR3 reads CACSPGPTTEAFF. In nucleotides, the CDR3 is TGTGCCTGTTCACCGGGGCCGACGACTGAAGCTTTCTTT. Full variable domain (outside the CDR3, taken from reference TRBV30 and TRBJ1-1): SQTIHQWPATLVQPVGSPLSLECTVEGTSNPNLYWYRQAAGRGLQLLFYSVGIGQISSEVPQNLSASRPQDRQFILSSKKLLLSDSGFYLCACSPGPTTEAFFGQGTRLTVV.

This clone was seen a single time. This chain joins TRBV28 and TRBJ1-6; D unresolved. V lost 1 base, J lost 5 bases, and 9 bases lay in between. The CDR3 consists of 15 residues. Germline values: CDR1 MDHEN, CDR2 SYDVKM. CDR3 region: CASSLSGRDNSPLHF. As DNA, the CDR3 is TGTGCCAGCAGTTTATCGGGTCGGGATAATTCACCCCTCCACTTT.

This chain connects TRBV18 to TRBJ2-7, with TRBD2 matching 8 bases. J was trimmed by 2 bases and V by 6 bases; bases with no gene match: 15. From germline, CDR1 is KGHSH and CDR2 LQKENI. This CDR3 spans 17 amino acids. DNA of the CDR3: TGTGCCAGCTCCCCAGCCGGGGGAGCGGGAGTTCCCTACGAGCAGTACTTC. Residues: CASSPAGGAGVPYEQYF. Using reference TRBV18 and TRBJ2-7 for the parts outside the CDR3, the full variable domain is NAGVMQNPRHLVRRRGQEARLRCSPMKGHSHVYWYRQLPEEGLKFMVYLQKENIIDESGMPKERFSAEFPKEGPSILRIQQVVRGDSAAYFCASSPAGGAGVPYEQYFGPGTRLTVT.

V usage is TRBV4-2 and J usage is TRBJ2-3; D gene unclear. This CDR3 has 16 residues. Looked up from germline, CDR1 is LGHNA and CDR2 is YNFKEQ. V was shortened by 0 bases and J by 0 bases, with 10 bases between the two germline ends. The CDR3 region is CASSQDSSTSTDTQYF. The CDR3 nucleotides are TGTGCCAGCAGCCAAGATTCGAGTACGAGCACAGATACGCAGTATTTT.

The V gene is TRBV7-9, the J gene TRBJ1-3, with D unclear. CDR3 length: 14 amino acids. Deletions cut 5 bases from V and 2 bases from J, with 10 bases between. Germline CDR1 and CDR2: SEHNR and FQNEAQ (reference sequence). Here the CDR3 reads CASSRPDAGNTIYF. CDR3 DNA: TGTGCCAGCAGCCGACCGGACGCTGGAAACACCATATATTTT.

The rearrangement links TRBV5-4 to TRBJ2-5; possibly TRBD2 for D (6 bases). The CDR3 is 14 amino acids. Trimming took off 6 bases at V and 0 bases at J, with 12 bases between the two ends. Germline loops: CDR1 SGHNT, CDR2 YYREEE (reference sequence). The CDR3 coding sequence is TGTGCCAGCACCTTTGGCGGGGACCAAGAGACCCAGTACTTC. Encoded protein: CASTFGGDQETQYF.

J is TRBJ2-1 and V is TRBV6-1; no firm D call. The V gene's germline CDR1 is MNHNS and CDR2 SASEGT. V gave up 1 base and J gave up 9 bases, with 10 bases separating them. The CDR3 loop spans 13 amino acids. CDR3 sequence: CASSEVWLSEQFF. For the CDR3, the DNA is TGTGCCAGCAGTGAAGTCTGGCTTTCTGAGCAGTTCTTC.

This chain joins TRBV6-1 and TRBJ2-7; 7 bases match TRBD2. Losses at the gene ends were 4 bases for V and 9 bases for J; bases not matched to a gene: 15. Germline CDR1 is MNHNS and CDR2 is SASEGT. CDR3 size: 15 residues. The CDR3 spells CASSAVAGVNLGQYF. The CDR3, as DNA: TGTGCCAGCAGTGCGGTTGCGGGAGTAAATTTAGGGCAGTACTTC.

The rearrangement uses TRBV6-1 and TRBJ1-2, with 9 positions matching TRBD1. Germline trimming cut 2 bases from V and 7 bases from J; bases unmatched to any gene: 5. Germline V lookup: CDR1 MNHNS, CDR2 SASEGT. The CDR3 runs 14 residues. As DNA, the CDR3 is TGTGCCAGCAGTGAAAACAGGGGGCTGGGTGGCTACACCTTC. Protein product: CASSENRGLGGYTF.

The chain recombines TRBV9 with TRBJ2-7; 9 nucleotides align to TRBD2. Germline values: CDR1 SGDLS, CDR2 YYNGEE. V trimming: 0 bases; J trimming: 0 bases; junction bases outside the gene matches: 10. The CDR3 covers 18 residues. The CDR3 sequence: CASSVATGASGTSYEQYF. CDR3 bases: TGTGCCAGCAGCGTAGCTACGGGGGCTAGCGGGACCTCCTACGAGCAGTACTTC.

V and J are TRBV6-1 and TRBJ2-3, with 10 bases identical to TRBD2. This CDR3 is 15 amino acids long. CDR1 is MNHNS and CDR2 is SASEGT in the germline V gene. Trimming removed 4 bases from V and 6 bases from J; junction bases left unmatched: 7. The CDR3, as DNA: TGTGCCAGCAGTGTACCCCTAGCGGGGGCGGATACGCAGTATTTT. Residues: CASSVPLAGADTQYF.

The J gene is TRBJ2-1, the V gene TRBV18; D ambiguous. With 0 bases removed from V and 10 bases from J, the gap between germline ends came to 13 bases. The CDR3 totals 14 residues. Germline V gene sequence: CDR1 KGHSH, CDR2 LQKENI. CDR3: CASSPPSSSGEQFF. The CDR3 region has the DNA TGTGCCAGCTCACCACCGTCTAGTAGTGGCGAGCAGTTCTTC.

V usage is TRBV18 and J usage is TRBJ1-1; tentative D call: TRBD1 (6 bases). The germline V gene encodes CDR1 KGHSH and CDR2 LQKENI. Trimming cost V 3 bases and J 6 bases, with 17 bases left between them. This CDR3 is built from 15 residues. The CDR3 nucleotides read TGTGCCAGCTCACCGAGGGAGATTAGGACAGCTGAAGCTTTCTTT. Its translation is CASSPREIRTAEAFF.

V is TRBV7-9 and J is TRBJ2-7, with D possibly called TRBD1 or TRBD2 (6 bases each). Germline CDR1 reads SEHNR; CDR2 reads FQNEAQ (reference sequence). The germline V and J ends were trimmed by 8 bases and 1 base, with 9 bases remaining between them. This CDR3 is 12 amino acids long. CDR3 residues: CASGGGSYEQYF. The CDR3 coding sequence is TGTGCCAGCGGAGGGGGTTCCTACGAGCAGTACTTC.

CDR3 sequence reads: CASSLSENTEAFF. In DNA form, the CDR3 reads TGTGCCAGCAGCTTGTCGGAGAACACTGAAGCTTTCTTT. This chain joins TRBV11-2 and TRBJ1-1, with D hard to call. Germline assignment: CDR1 SGHAT and CDR2 FQNNGV. Between the trimmed V and J ends, which lost 3 bases and 1 base, there was a span of 6 bases. This CDR3 region has 13 residues. The whole variable domain, filled in from reference TRBV11-2 and TRBJ1-1, reads EAGVAQSPRYKIIEKRQSVAFWCNPISGHATLYWYQQILGQGPKLLIQFQNNGVVDDSQLPKDRFSAERLKGVDSTLKIQPAKLEDSAVYLCASSLSENTEAFFGQGTRLTVV.